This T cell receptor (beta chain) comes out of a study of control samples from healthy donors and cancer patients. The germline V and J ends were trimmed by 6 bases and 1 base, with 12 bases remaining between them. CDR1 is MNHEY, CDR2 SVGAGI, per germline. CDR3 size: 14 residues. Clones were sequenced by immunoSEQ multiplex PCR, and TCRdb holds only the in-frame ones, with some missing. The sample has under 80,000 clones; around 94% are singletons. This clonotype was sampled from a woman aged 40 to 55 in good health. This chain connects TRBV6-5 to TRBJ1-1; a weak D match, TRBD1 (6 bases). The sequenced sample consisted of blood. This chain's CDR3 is CASRRQARNTEAFF. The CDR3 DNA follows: TGTGCCAGCAGACGACAGGCCCGGAACACTGAAGCTTTCTTT.